One sample yielded the 21 T cell receptor beta chains listed below, sequenced in a study of T cell repertoires in cytomegalovirus infection. TCRdb recomputed calls from the reads with MiXCR, one row per CDR3 protein. Seen here are about 740,000 distinct CDR3 sequences, 35% to 45% observed once, and the top ten hold around 2.6%. The specimen sequenced was PBMCs. These receptors all come from a human donor in good health (CMV status not recorded). Some clones in this sample may be carry-over from other donors' samples.

V is TRBV20-1 and J is TRBJ1-1; D may be TRBD1 (6 bases). Germline values: CDR1 DFQATT, CDR2 SNEGSKA (reference sequence). This CDR3 is built from 16 residues. Between the trimmed V and J ends, which lost 1 base and 1 base, there was a span of 16 bases. The CDR3 region is CSARGHRGTKNTEAFF. CDR3 sequence (DNA): TGCAGTGCTAGAGGCCATAGGGGGACAAAGAACACTGAAGCTTTCTTT.

On this clonotype: This sequence may be a read error, since a much larger clone differs from it by one base. The chain employs TRBV12-3 or TRBV12-4 and TRBJ2-2; TRBD2 might be the D (5 bases). This CDR3 comprises 18 residues. The CDR3 nucleotides read TGTGCCAGCAGTTTAGCCCCCCGACTGAGCTCGAACACCGGGGAGCCGTTTTTT. Residues: CASSLAPRLSSNTGEPFF.

This clonotype was recorded many times. The chain carries TRBV7-8 and TRBJ1-1, with D perhaps matching TRBD1 (5 bases). The germline CDR1 and CDR2 sequences are SGHVS and FQNEAQ. The CDR3 is 13 amino acids. V shed 5 bases and J shed 1 base, with 8 bases lying between them. The CDR3 reads CASSDGQNTEAFF. CDR3 bases: TGTGCCAGCAGCGACGGACAGAACACTGAAGCTTTCTTT.

The chain employs TRBV20-1 and TRBJ1-2; 7 bases map to TRBD1. Looked up from germline, CDR1 is DFQATT and CDR2 is SNEGSKA (reference sequence). V was clipped by 2 bases and J by 4 bases; unmatched bases: 7. There are 14 residues in the CDR3. CDR3: CSARIQGQLYGYTF. As DNA, the CDR3 is TGCAGTGCTAGAATCCAGGGACAGCTCTATGGCTACACCTTC.

This sequence joins TRBV4-1 and TRBJ2-7; 8 nucleotides match TRBD2. Germline V gives CDR1 MGHRA, CDR2 YSYEKL. The CDR3 has 13 amino acids. The J segment lost 7 bases and the V segment lost 4 bases, leaving 6 bases of the junction unmatched. The chain's CDR3 is CASSPGLEREQYF. DNA of the CDR3: TGCGCCAGCAGCCCGGGACTAGAAAGGGAGCAGTACTTC.

This clonotype was seen many times. The chain couples TRBV7-2 to TRBJ2-3; D could derive from TRBD1 or TRBD2 (5 bases each). Deletions cut 5 bases from V and 5 bases from J, with 17 bases between. This CDR3 is 15 amino acids long. The germline V gene has CDR1 SGHTA and CDR2 FQGNSA. Here the CDR3 DNA reads TGTGCCAGCAGCCCTGGCTGGGGGTTTGGAGATACGCAGTATTTT. Its translation is CASSPGWGFGDTQYF.

The chain carries TRBV10-3 and TRBJ2-7, with D possibly matching TRBD2 (5 bases). This CDR3 region has 14 residues. V lost 3 bases to trimming and J lost 2 bases, with 11 bases between them. CDR1 is ENHRY and CDR2 is SYGVKD in the germline V gene. CDR3: CAISDLLVTYEQYF. As DNA, the CDR3 is TGTGCCATCAGTGATTTACTAGTTACCTACGAGCAGTACTTC.

This clonotype was observed a few times. The V and J genes are TRBV18 and TRBJ2-3; 8 positions agree with TRBD2. The CDR3 length is 16 residues. The V and J ends lost 5 bases and 2 bases, in that order; junction bases with no gene match: 9. The germline CDR1 and CDR2 sequences are KGHSH and LQKENI. Written as DNA, the CDR3 is TGTGCCAGCTCAAGACTAGCGACCCTGTTCACAGATACGCAGTATTTT. Encoded protein: CASSRLATLFTDTQYF.

The table lists this clonotype with a few counts. This sequence joins TRBV28 and TRBJ1-6; 8 positions match TRBD1. The CDR3 has 15 residues. V was clipped by 7 bases and J by 9 bases; unmatched bases: 11. Per the germline V gene, CDR1 is MDHEN and CDR2 is SYDVKM. In DNA form, the CDR3 reads TGTGCCAGCACCGACCTAATACAGGGGGTTTCACCCCTCCACTTT. Encoded protein: CASTDLIQGVSPLHF.

This clonotype was seen ten or more times. This CDR3 reads CASSYAGGSYNEQFF. The CDR3 coding sequence is TGTGCCAGCAGCTACGCGGGAGGGTCCTACAATGAGCAGTTCTTC. The V and J genes are TRBV7-2 and TRBJ2-1; TRBD2 matches at 9 bases. Trimming cost V 4 bases and J 1 base; bases outside gene matches: 2. CDR1 SGHTA and CDR2 FQGNSA come from the germline V gene. CDR3 length equals 15 residues.

This clonotype was seen only a few times. The chain has TRBV6-2 or TRBV6-3 and TRBJ2-7; 7 bases match TRBD2. The CDR3 has 13 residues. Germline CDR1 MNHEY, CDR2 SVGEGT. V trimming: 8 bases; J trimming: 3 bases; junction bases outside the gene matches: 7. The CDR3 loop is CASGRDRSYEQYF. In DNA, the CDR3 is TGTGCCAGCGGGAGGGACCGTAGCTACGAGCAGTACTTC.

Of note for this clonotype: The missing conserved phenylalanine or tryptophan at the end of this CDR3 makes a read error likely. The rearrangement joins TRBV15 to TRBJ2-7; D is uncertain. The CDR3 spans 14 residues. CDR1 LNHNV and CDR2 YYDKDF come from the germline V gene (reference sequence). V lost 0 bases, J lost 2 bases, and 8 bases lay in between. This CDR3 is CATSRDLKTYEQYL. CDR3 DNA sequence: TGTGCCACCAGCAGAGACCTCAAGACCTACGAGCAGTACTTA.

The chain uses TRBV11-2 and TRBJ2-5, with D perhaps TRBD1 (5 bases). In germline, CDR1 is SGHAT, CDR2 FQNNGV. Trimming removed 3 bases at V and 1 base at J, with 15 bases between. The CDR3 runs to 16 residues. CDR3 region: CASSLSPQGSQETQYF. DNA of the CDR3: TGTGCCAGCAGCTTGTCGCCCCAGGGCTCCCAAGAGACCCAGTACTTC.

The chain recombines TRBV28 with TRBJ1-5; 8 bases are a match to TRBD1. This CDR3 comprises 15 residues. V gave up 6 bases and J gave up 3 bases; unmatched junction bases: 7. Germline values: CDR1 MDHEN, CDR2 SYDVKM. The CDR3 bases are TGTGCCAGCAGCCCACAGGGGGGCACCAATCAGCCCCAGCATTTT. It specifies CASSPQGGTNQPQHF.

The rearrangement links TRBV4-2 to TRBJ2-2; no definite D call. The CDR3 totals 14 residues. The V end lost 2 bases, the J end lost 8 bases, and 12 bases lay between the germline ends. Germline-derived CDR1 and CDR2 are LGHNA and YNFKEQ. Written as DNA, the CDR3 is TGTGCCAGCAGCCAAACACTCGCCCCAGGGGAGCTGTTTTTT. Its protein product is CASSQTLAPGELFF.

V gene TRBV20-1 combines with J gene TRBJ2-7; D gene ambiguous. Germline V gene sequence: CDR1 DFQATT, CDR2 SNEGSKA (reference sequence). The CDR3 consists of 13 residues. Trimming took 4 bases from V and 3 from J, leaving 13 bases between them. The DNA for the CDR3 is TGCAGTGCTATAAATGTAGGGTACTACGAGCAGTACTTC. This sequence encodes CSAINVGYYEQYF.

This chain joins TRBV27 and TRBJ1-1; D possibly corresponds to TRBD1 (5 bases). With 4 bases removed from V and 5 bases from J, the gap between germline ends came to 14 bases. The germline V gene has CDR1 MNHEY and CDR2 SMNVEV (reference sequence). This CDR3 comprises 14 residues. In DNA form, the CDR3 reads TGTGCCAGCAGTTCCAGGGTAGGGTTTACTGAAGCTTTCTTT. It codes for CASSSRVGFTEAFF.

The sample holds a few counts of this clonotype. V gene TRBV10-2 combines with J gene TRBJ2-7; 7 bases match TRBD2. Germline values: CDR1 WSHSY, CDR2 SAAADI. The CDR3 consists of 14 residues. With 4 bases clipped from V and 0 bases from J, the junction kept 3 bases outside the gene matches. The CDR3 loop is CASSAGGLSYEQYF. The DNA for the CDR3 is TGCGCCAGCAGTGCGGGAGGCCTCTCCTACGAGCAGTACTTC.

The chain employs TRBV25-1 and TRBJ1-3, with D unresolved. The V end was cut by 2 bases, the J end by 0 bases, with 11 bases between. The germline gives CDR1 MGHDK, CDR2 SYGVNS. The CDR3 has 16 amino acids. The CDR3 nucleotides read TGTGCCAGCAGTGAACATAAGAGAAGCTCTGGAAACACCATATATTTT. It specifies CASSEHKRSSGNTIYF.

This clonotype has at least ten counts. The chain recombines TRBV7-6 with TRBJ2-1, with 15 bases that match TRBD2. CDR3 length: 22 amino acids. V was pared by 0 bases and J by 9 bases, with 21 bases of the junction left unmatched. Germline V gene sequence: CDR1 SGHVS, CDR2 FNYEAQ. The CDR3 region has the DNA TGTGCCAGCAGCTTAGCCACCCTACGCTCAAGGACTAGCGGGAGGGACTATAGTGAGCAGTTCTTC. Translation gives CASSLATLRSRTSGRDYSEQFF.

This clonotype was seen repeatedly, ten times or more. The chain uses TRBV7-9 and TRBJ2-2; 7 bases agree with TRBD2. Unmatched junction bases numbered 2, after V lost 0 bases and J lost 1 base. Germline V gives CDR1 SEHNR, CDR2 FQNEAQ (reference sequence). The CDR3 covers 16 residues. The CDR3 DNA sequence: TGTGCCAGCAGCTTAGCGACTAGCAAGAACACCGGGGAGCTGTTTTTT. This codes for CASSLATSKNTGELFF.